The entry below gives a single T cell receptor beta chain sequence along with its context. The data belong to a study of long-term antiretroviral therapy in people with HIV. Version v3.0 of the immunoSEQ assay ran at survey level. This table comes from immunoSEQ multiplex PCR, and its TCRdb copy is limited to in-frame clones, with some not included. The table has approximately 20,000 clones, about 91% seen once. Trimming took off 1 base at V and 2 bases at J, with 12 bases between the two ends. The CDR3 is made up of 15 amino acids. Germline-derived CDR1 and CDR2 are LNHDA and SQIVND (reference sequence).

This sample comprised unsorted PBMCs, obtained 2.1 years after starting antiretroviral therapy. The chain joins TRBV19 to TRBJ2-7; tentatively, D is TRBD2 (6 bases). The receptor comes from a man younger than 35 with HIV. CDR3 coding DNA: TGTGCCAGTAGTATAGCACTAGCCCGCCCCTACGAGCAGTACTTC. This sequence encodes CASSIALARPYEQYF.